The subject of this entry is one TCR beta chain. The record originates from a study of blood T cell repertoires in COVID-19. Looking at the study overall: Material from acute and convalescent COVID-19 was sourced from the United States, Italy and Spain. Sources were T cells, B-cell-depleted T cells, or PBMCs; the material itself was cDNA or gDNA.

Seattle cases were enrolled at active infection and followed longitudinally. The CDR3 loop spans 15 amino acids. V lost 6 bases, J lost 4 bases, and 9 bases stayed unmatched. Germline CDR1 is MDHEN and CDR2 is SYDVKM. Original processing notes: Estimates of nucleated cell counts were drawn from the amplification of reference gene primers. Here immunoSEQ multiplex PCR was the method, and the copy in TCRdb shows in-frame clones only, minus some. V, J and clone size reflect that table, while D and trimming were determined from the DNA. Of about 220,000 clones detected, around 86% appear once; the ten largest clones hold 4.5% to 5.5%.

The sequenced sample consisted of peripheral blood. The receptor's source is a woman between 65 and 79 years old with COVID-19, enrolled during active disease. The genes are TRBV28 and TRBJ1-2; 9 bases map to TRBD1. CDR3 region: CASRPGQGGGYGYTF. The CDR3 DNA reads TGTGCCAGCAGGCCGGGACAGGGAGGAGGCTATGGCTACACCTTC.